The source of this T cell receptor beta chain is a study of shared clonotypes between healthy human individuals. From germline, CDR1 is LGHNT and CDR2 FRNRAP. This CDR3 is built from 16 residues. V trimming: 4 bases; J trimming: 3 bases; junction bases outside the gene matches: 8. The naive CD8 subset, CD45RO-negative cells positively selected for CCR7, excluded terminally differentiated effector memory CD45RA+ cells. The repertoire was sequenced with immunoSEQ multiplex PCR; TCRdb's copy has only in-frame clones and lacks some. The table shows just over 2,000,000 clones, with approximately 94% occurring only once.

The TCR originated in a man younger than 30 in good health. Source material: naive CD8+ T cells sorted from blood. This chain links TRBV12-5 with TRBJ2-2; 7 bases map to TRBD1. The CDR3 region has the DNA TGTGCTAGTGGTTCCGGGACAGCGCCCGACACCGGGGAGCTGTTTTTT. It specifies CASGSGTAPDTGELFF. Together with reference TRBV12-5 and TRBJ2-2, the CDR3 gives the full variable domain: DARVTQTPRHKVTEMGQEVTMRCQPILGHNTVFWYRQTMMQGLELLAYFRNRAPLDDSGMPKDRFSAEMPDATLATLKIQPSEPRDSAVYFCASGSGTAPDTGELFFGEGSRLTVL.